Sequencing of this TCR beta chain was carried out in a study of pediatric ulcerative colitis (dated by TCRdb to between 2018 and 2021). Notes on the research overall: About seven ulcerative colitis patients had pancolitis and two had left-sided colitis, with histology consistent with ulcerative colitis in all. Roughly nine newly diagnosed, treatment-naive pediatric ulcerative colitis patients and a handful of non-IBD control children each provided paired blood and rectal samples. By Pediatric Ulcerative Colitis Activity Index, mild disease was classified in a couple of patients, moderate disease in four and acute severe colitis in three. The paper as a whole reports these results and caveats: A couple of rectal CDR3 clonotypes were found in every ulcerative colitis patient but in no control. Compared with controls, ulcerative colitis patients showed significantly higher autologous blood-rectal clonal overlap, a finding that suggests increased T cell trafficking to inflamed tissue. Because repertoires were derived from total lymphocyte DNA, patterns in rare subsets such as regulatory T cells may not have been reflected. Controls, mild-moderate and acute severe colitis patients were separated by rectal repertoire features, and reduced rectal diversity due to clonal expansions was observed in acute severe colitis. For technical reasons, the blood samples of a couple of patients yielded substantially fewer templates, so those samples were excluded from the blood-rectal overlap analysis. Rectal pinch biopsies may have included blood-derived T cells, especially in patients with overt colitis. Only four individuals were included in the healthy control group, which was small.

The germline V gene sets CDR1 to SQVTM and CDR2 to ANQGSEA. V loses 4 bases of germline sequence and J loses 0 bases, and the interval between the two ends is 9 bases. The CDR3 spans 13 residues, from the cysteine through the phenylalanine. Solely the CDR3 DNA is kept, with 39 bases framed from the first base. Rearranged CDR3 beta regions were amplified from genomic DNA with multiplex V and J primers using the immunoSEQ TRB Survey service. Survey-level sequencing depth of up to 500,000 reads per sample was used to keep depth equal across samples. The libraries were purified and pooled, then sequenced using Illumina technology. In the source study's methods: immunoSEQ online tools were used for productive clonality, sample overlap, pairwise scatters, CDR3 beta length, V/D/J gene usage and productiveness. Calculated diversity was defined as the number of unique rearrangements divided by total templates times 100, and Shannon and Simpson indices were additionally computed. Z-score normalized data were analyzed by principal component analysis with the R prcomp function and the ggbiplot package. Morisita's index was used to measure clonal overlap between blood and rectum within each subject. TCRdb took over this immuneACCESS table, retaining in-frame rearrangements with V and J assigned. Such tables are incomplete; in checked studies, under half of the missing clones stem from an unresolved V gene, and the remainder is unexplained. For V, J and clone size, that table is used; D and trimming come from the DNA. Counted in this sample were 36,000 or so clones; about three quarters of them appeared once. Jointly, the top ten make up roughly 0.7% of the sample.

This clone was detected a few times. The antigen this receptor binds is unknown. There are no base qualities to consult, and no much larger clone falls within one base. During colonoscopy, one to two rectal pinch biopsies were obtained for research purposes. Ulcerative colitis patients had received no immunosuppressive medication before the diagnostic colonoscopy. Before DNA was isolated, the rectal biopsies underwent proteinase K digestion. The Wizard kit (Promega) was used to extract genomic DNA from the blood and intestinal samples. Sequenced sample: gut tissue. The sequence came from a boy between 10 and 17 years old with moderate ulcerative colitis. The rearranged chain carries TRBV29-1 and TRBJ1-2, with the D gene call left open. The bases are TGCAGCGTTGTAGCCCAGACTAACTATGGCTACACCTTC. This encodes CSVVAQTNYGYTF.